This TCR beta chain derives from a study of neurological immune-mediated disorders. Study findings and constraints: Sharing of CDR3 amino acid sequences among expanded clones across subjects was absent, suggesting private repertoires in all groups.

The starting material, 2 million PBMCs stored at -80 C, gave rise to the unsorted libraries. Turning to this clonotype: What it recognizes is unknown.

Trimming left V 5 bases short and J 5 bases short, with 10 bases between. The CDR3 is made up of 11 amino acids. Germline CDR1 is GTSNPN and CDR2 is SVGIG (reference sequence). The cDNA came from 5'RACE, which used 10-nucleotide random UMIs. A single record per CDR3 protein comes from TCRdb applying MiXCR to the 5' RACE reads. The sample holds tens of thousands of distinct CDR3 sequences, approximately 5% seen once. The receptor's source is a woman in her twenties or thirties with multiple sclerosis. J is TRBJ2-7 and V is TRBV30; D is undetermined. Material for sequencing was PBMCs. The CDR3 DNA reads TGTGCCTGGGCCCCCCTGGACGAGCAGTACGTC. Its translation: CAWAPLDEQYV.